The T cell receptor (beta chain) described here comes from a study of T cells in Graves' hyperthyroidism and ophthalmopathy. Overall study results and limits: Median prediction lead before ophthalmopathy onset was roughly 6 months with the model.

TCR beta CDR3 region amplification was performed from RNA transcripts. A set of HTBI primers served as the primers for a first-round RT-PCR of the TCR CDR3. TCRdb independently ran MiXCR on the multiplex PCR reads; one entry per CDR3 protein. This table holds around 250,000 distinct CDR3 sequences, 24% found once. At least 3 on the Clinical Activity Score was recorded for ophthalmopathy patients, who also had NOSPECS grade at least 4 and duration under 3 months. Patients having uncontrolled infection, another autoimmune disease, pregnancy or lactation were not included. Diagnoses were established using clinical symptoms, serum thyroxine and TRAb, thyroid ultrasound and orbital computed tomography. In its sample, this clonotype was seen many times. As yet, its antigen is unknown. CDR1 is MGHRA, CDR2 YSYEKL, per germline. Trimming shortened V by 4 bases and J by 9 bases, and 12 bases separated the two germline ends. The CDR3 extends over 13 amino acids.

V is TRBV4-1 and J is TRBJ2-2, with D uncertain. The sample taken for sequencing was blood. This TCR derives from a woman aged 40 to 55 with Graves' ophthalmopathy. The CDR3 sequence is CASSRLAWRELFF. The CDR3 region has the DNA TGCGCCAGCAGCCGGCTGGCTTGGCGGGAGCTGTTTTTT.